These 23 T cell receptor beta chains were all obtained from the same sample, sequenced in a study of neurological immune-mediated disorders. TCRdb itself ran the 5' RACE reads through MiXCR, one entry per CDR3 protein. The table shows 50,000 or so distinct CDR3 sequences, with 3% to 4% occurring only once. What was sequenced was PBMCs. The origin of the receptors is a man aged 40-49 years with multiple sclerosis.

There are many counts of this clonotype. This rearrangement joins TRBV6-2 or TRBV6-3 to TRBJ1-2; possible D gene TRBD1, 5 bases. The germline CDR1 and CDR2 sequences are MNHEY and SVGEGT. Between the trimmed V and J ends, which lost 5 bases and 7 bases, there was a span of 17 bases. CDR3 length equals 14 residues. The CDR3 DNA follows: TGTGCCAGCAGTCTAACGGGACCAACGAGTGGCTACACCTTC. This translates into CASSLTGPTSGYTF.

This clonotype was recorded at least ten times. This sequence joins TRBV18 and TRBJ2-7; 11 bases align to TRBD2. The V segment lost 8 bases and the J segment 4 bases; nucleotides outside the gene matches: 10. CDR3 length: 15 residues. Germline V gene lookup returns CDR1 KGHSH and CDR2 LQKENI. CDR3 amino acids: CASTLGGTSGYEQYF. For the CDR3, the DNA is TGTGCCAGCACACTCGGGGGGACTAGCGGTTACGAGCAGTACTTC.

This clonotype appeared many times. The rearrangement links TRBV6-5 to TRBJ1-5; D uncertain. Trimming took 0 bases from V and 6 from J, leaving 6 bases between them. The CDR3 contains 13 residues. Per the germline V gene, CDR1 is MNHEY and CDR2 is SVGAGI. CDR3 region: CASSYSIGQPQHF. The CDR3 DNA follows: TGTGCCAGCAGTTACTCGATCGGTCAGCCCCAGCATTTT.

The genes are TRBV6-2 or TRBV6-3 and TRBJ2-5, with 11 bases lining up with TRBD2. The V gene end was trimmed by 5 bases and the J gene end by 3 bases; junction bases not matched to a gene: 8. Looked up from germline, CDR1 is MNHEY and CDR2 is SVGEGT. The CDR3 sequence is 16 residues long. The CDR3 DNA reads TGTGCCAGCAGTCTCCCTAGCGGGGGGTCCGAAGAGACCCAGTACTTC. It specifies CASSLPSGGSEETQYF.

Many counts were recorded for this clonotype. The V call is TRBV7-9, the J call TRBJ2-5; either TRBD1 or TRBD2 may supply D (6 bases each). The CDR3 is made up of 15 amino acids. The germline V gene encodes CDR1 SEHNR and CDR2 FQNEAQ (reference sequence). The germline V and J ends were trimmed by 3 bases and 4 bases, with 15 bases remaining between them. The DNA for the CDR3 is TGTGCCAGCAGCTTGGATGGGGGGCGAAGAGAGACCCAGTACTTC. Translating it yields CASSLDGGRRETQYF. Full variable domain (rest looked up from reference TRBV7-9 and TRBJ2-5): DTGVSQNPRHKITKRGQNVTFRCDPISEHNRLYWYRQTLGQGPEFLTYFQNEAQLEKSRLLSDRFSAERPKGSFSTLEIQRTEQGDSAMYLCASSLDGGRRETQYFGPGTRLLVL.

In this sample, this clonotype turned up many times. V gene TRBV20-1 combines with J gene TRBJ2-3; 10 positions agree with TRBD2. V dropped 6 bases and J dropped 1; count of bases not matched to a gene: 10. This CDR3 contains 16 residues. Germline V gives CDR1 DFQATT, CDR2 SNEGSKA (reference sequence). CDR3 DNA sequence: TGCAGTGCAGGAGGGTTAGCGGGGGGTGGCACAGATACGCAGTATTTT. As protein: CSAGGLAGGGTDTQYF.

This clonotype was detected ten times or more. The V gene is TRBV7-6, the J gene TRBJ2-1; TRBD2 aligns across 10 bases. Trimming removed 2 bases from V and 8 bases from J; junction bases left unmatched: 9. Germline CDR1 and CDR2: SGHVS and FNYEAQ. There are 16 residues in the CDR3. The CDR3 loop is CASSLSYLAGADEQFF. DNA of the CDR3: TGTGCCAGCAGCTTATCGTACCTAGCGGGGGCCGATGAGCAGTTCTTC.

This clonotype was counted at least ten times. The J gene is TRBJ2-3, the V gene TRBV4-2; D is undetermined. Germline CDR1 LGHNA, CDR2 YNFKEQ. V lost 4 bases and J lost 4, with 6 bases in between. This CDR3 is 12 amino acids long. CDR3 in amino acids: CASSPQADTQYF. CDR3 nucleotide sequence: TGTGCCAGCAGCCCCCAGGCAGATACGCAGTATTTT.

This clonotype occurred many times. The CDR3 reads CASSQTRSGEQYF. The CDR3 bases are TGTGCCAGCAGCCAGACACGATCGGGGGAGCAGTACTTC. V and J are TRBV5-5 and TRBJ2-7; TRBD2 is a possible D gene (5 bases). Germline V lookup: CDR1 SGHKS, CDR2 YYEKEE (reference sequence). The CDR3 spans 13 residues. V dropped 4 bases and J dropped 7 bases, with 15 bases sitting between them.

This clonotype was seen at least ten times. The chain couples TRBV12-3 or TRBV12-4 to TRBJ2-3, with a weak D call TRBD2 (6 bases). Between the trimmed V and J ends, which lost 5 bases and 6 bases, there was a span of 15 bases. The CDR3 is made up of 14 amino acids. The DNA for the CDR3 is TGTGCCAGCAGTCGGAGGGGCCTAGGGGATACGCAGTATTTT. It yields the protein CASSRRGLGDTQYF.

There are many counts of this clonotype. J is TRBJ2-3 and V is TRBV27, with 7 bases lining up with TRBD1. The CDR3 has 13 amino acids. Germline CDR1 and CDR2: MNHEY and SMNVEV (reference sequence). The V and J ends lost 6 bases and 2 bases, in that order; junction bases with no gene match: 2. CDR3 DNA sequence: TGTGCCAGCAGCGGGACAGTCACAGATACGCAGTATTTT. This translates into CASSGTVTDTQYF.

This clonotype appeared many times. The chain carries TRBV20-1 and TRBJ1-1; possibly TRBD1 for D (6 bases). Germline V gene sequence: CDR1 DFQATT, CDR2 SNEGSKA (reference sequence). The V and J ends lost 0 bases and 6 bases respectively, with 14 bases between them. This CDR3 is built from 14 residues. CDR3 sequence reads: CSARDHRGASEAFF. CDR3 sequence (DNA): TGCAGTGCTAGAGATCATAGGGGGGCGTCTGAAGCTTTCTTT.

This clonotype was observed many times. The rearrangement uses TRBV3-1 and TRBJ1-1; D perhaps matches TRBD1 (6 bases). CDR3 length equals 14 residues. V lost 5 bases and J 7 bases, leaving 17 bases between the germline ends. Germline assignment: CDR1 LGHDT and CDR2 YNNKEL (reference sequence). The CDR3 is CASSVVGGGSEAFF. The CDR3 nucleotides read TGTGCCAGCAGCGTGGTGGGGGGCGGCAGTGAAGCTTTCTTT.

This clonotype has at least ten counts. The gene calls are TRBV20-1 and TRBJ1-2; D may be TRBD1 (5 bases). The CDR3 runs 16 residues. The germline V gene encodes CDR1 DFQATT and CDR2 SNEGSKA (reference sequence). The V end was cut by 5 bases, the J end by 4 bases, with 23 bases between. CDR3 amino acids: CSAEQAGPGRPYGYTF. DNA for the CDR3: TGCAGTGCTGAACAGGCCGGCCCAGGCCGGCCCTATGGCTACACCTTC.

Many counts were recorded for this clonotype. The rearrangement links TRBV7-2 to TRBJ2-2; 10 nucleotides line up with TRBD1. This CDR3 is 16 amino acids long. Per the germline V gene, CDR1 is SGHTA and CDR2 is FQGNSA. V shed 6 bases and J 4 bases; nucleotides not matched to a gene: 8. The CDR3 protein is CASRRMTGGITGELFF. The DNA for the CDR3 is TGTGCCAGCAGACGAATGACAGGGGGCATCACCGGGGAGCTGTTTTTT.

This clonotype was recorded at least ten times. One base away lies a much larger clone, so this may be a sequencing read error. The gene calls are TRBV29-1 and TRBJ2-1; D is unclear. CDR3 size: 13 residues. CDR1 is SQVTM, CDR2 ANQGSEA, per germline. V dropped 3 bases and J dropped 7 bases, with 13 bases sitting between them. The CDR3 coding sequence is TGCAGCGTTGATCCCAAGGGAACGAATGAGCAGTTCTTC. Protein: CSVDPKGTNEQFF.

This clonotype has at least ten counts. V usage is TRBV20-1 and J usage is TRBJ2-7, with TRBD1 matching 8 bases. Germline assignment: CDR1 DFQATT and CDR2 SNEGSKA (reference sequence). The V and J ends lost 5 bases and 6 bases, in that order; junction bases with no gene match: 6. This CDR3 has 12 amino acids. CDR3 loop: CSAEQGVGEQYF. CDR3 DNA: TGCAGTGCTGAACAGGGGGTCGGCGAGCAGTACTTC.

This clonotype was counted ten times or more. The chain uses TRBV3-1 and TRBJ1-1, with 7 bases fitting TRBD1. Germline loops: CDR1 LGHDT, CDR2 YNNKEL (reference sequence). The CDR3 has 15 residues. With 3 bases clipped from V and 11 bases from J, the junction kept 15 bases outside the gene matches. The CDR3 DNA follows: TGTGCCAGCAGCCACCTTTTGTCCCAGGGGGGTACGGCTTTCTTT. Translation gives CASSHLLSQGGTAFF.

This clonotype was observed at least ten times. One junction end disagrees with the germline gene, perhaps due to a read error. The chain is built from TRBV5-6 and TRBJ1-5, with 7 positions matching TRBD1. The CDR3 is made up of 14 amino acids. From germline, CDR1 is SGHDT and CDR2 YYEEEE. CDR3 protein: CASSFEGAGQPQNF. CDR3 nucleotide sequence: TGTGCCAGCAGCTTTGAGGGGGCCGGTCAGCCCCAGAATTTT.

This clonotype was picked up many times. The V gene is TRBV5-1, the J gene TRBJ1-2; maybe TRBD1 (5 bases). The CDR3 totals 12 residues. Germline V gene data show CDR1 as SGHRS and CDR2 as YFSETQ. Trimming took off 4 bases at V and 6 bases at J, with 10 bases between the two ends. The CDR3 protein is CASSTQQDGYTF. CDR3 DNA: TGCGCCAGCAGCACCCAACAGGATGGCTACACCTTC. The full variable domain, in which reference TRBV5-1 and TRBJ1-2 provide the parts outside the CDR3, is KAGVTQTPRYLIKTRGQQVTLSCSPISGHRSVSWYQQTPGQGLQFLFEYFSETQRNKGNFPGRFSGRQFSNSRSEMNVSTLELGDSALYLCASSTQQDGYTFGSGTRLTVV.

This clonotype was found many times. The V gene is TRBV20-1, the J gene TRBJ1-2; maybe TRBD1 (6 bases). V was trimmed by 5 bases and J by 7 bases, leaving 20 bases between them. Germline V gives CDR1 DFQATT, CDR2 SNEGSKA (reference sequence). The CDR3 is 14 residues long. The chain's CDR3 is CSAPAAGVSSGYTF. The CDR3 nucleotides read TGCAGTGCTCCCGCAGCAGGGGTCTCGTCTGGCTACACCTTC.

This clonotype was counted many times. The genes are TRBV5-1 and TRBJ2-6, with TRBD2 matching over 7 bases. The length of the CDR3 is 16 residues. The trim removed 0 bases at V and 1 base at J, leaving 1 base unmatched. CDR1 is SGHRS, CDR2 YFSETQ, per germline. CDR3 DNA sequence: TGCGCCAGCAGCTTGGTGGGGGGGTCTGGGGCCAACGTCCTGACTTTC. Translation: CASSLVGGSGANVLTF.

In its sample, this clonotype was seen many times. This rearrangement joins TRBV29-1 to TRBJ2-7; D unresolved. There are 11 residues in the CDR3. Germline CDR1 is SQVTM and CDR2 is ANQGSEA. The germline V and J ends were trimmed by 4 bases and 1 base, with 5 bases remaining between them. Written as DNA, the CDR3 is TGCAGCGTTGGCGCTTCCTACGAGCAGTACTTC. Amino acid sequence: CSVGASYEQYF.